This T cell receptor beta chain comes out of a study of T-cell memory formation after mild COVID-19. Study outcomes and limitations: Clones contracting day 15 to 85 were balanced CD4/CD8; later expanders leaned CD4+.

This clonotype has just a few counts. Its antigen is unidentified. CDR3 length: 17 residues. V shed 0 bases, J shed 5 bases, and the junction held 10 bases outside the gene matches. CDR1 MGHRA and CDR2 YSYEKL come from the germline V gene. Constant-segment-primed 5'RACE gave TCR alpha and TCR beta cDNA libraries with sample barcodes and UMIs. TCRdb processed the 5' RACE reads anew with MiXCR; each CDR3 protein has one entry. The sample records about 500,000 distinct CDR3 sequences, over 20% being singletons. The sample was PBMCs or a T cell subset sorted from them (not recorded which). This sequence was found in an adult woman who had mild COVID-19 (a few samples of this study predate the infection). Cell type and time point are not known. The chain is built from TRBV4-1 and TRBJ1-1, with 9 bases aligning to TRBD1. The CDR3 reads CASSQDQLTGGETEAFF. CDR3 coding DNA: TGCGCCAGCAGCCAAGATCAACTGACAGGGGGGGAAACTGAAGCTTTCTTT.